These T cell receptor beta chains were read from a single sample in a study of neurological immune-mediated disorders. TCRdb analysed the 5' RACE reads with MiXCR anew, one entry per CDR3 protein. Among tens of thousands of distinct CDR3 sequences listed, about 4.2% were seen once. Material: CD4+ T cells from blood. All receptors come from a woman aged 40 to 55 with multiple sclerosis. The CDR3 runs from the conserved cysteine through the conserved F or W. A D gene is named only where the DNA matches it firmly. Only part of the rows carry a size: once, few, many, or a class if the clone is expanded.

>TRBJ2-3|TRBV4-1|many|TRBD2
CASSPGGTDTQYF
TGCGCCAGCAGCCCCGGGGGGACAGATACGCAGTATTTT
>TRBJ2-7|TRBV5-1|many|TRBD1
CASSRQGSAYEQYF
TGCGCCAGCAGTCGACAGGGTTCGGCCTACGAGCAGTACTTC
>TRBJ2-1|TRBV27|many|.
CASSFAPNEQFF
TGTGCCAGCAGTTTCGCCCCTAATGAGCAGTTCTTC
>TRBJ2-3|TRBV7-2|many|.
CASSVGLSSATDTQYF
TGTGCCAGCAGCGTGGGCCTAAGTAGCGCCACAGATACGCAGTATTTT
>TRBJ1-6|TRBV6-6|many|.
CASSYARQKFGIRSYNSPLHF
TGTGCCAGCAGTTACGCCCGACAGAAGTTCGGTATTCGCTCCTATAATTCACCCCTCCACTTT
>TRBJ2-7|TRBV29-1|many|TRBD1
CSVEKEQGASYEQYF
TGCAGCGTTGAAAAAGAACAGGGGGCCTCCTACGAGCAGTACTTC
>TRBJ2-5|TRBV3-1|many|.
CASSQRRGGYLQETQYF
TGTGCCAGCAGCCAACGGAGAGGGGGGTATTTACAAGAGACCCAGTACTTC
>TRBJ2-3|TRBV7-3|.|TRBD2
CASSLTFGLAGSTDTQYF
TGTGCCAGCAGCTTAACGTTCGGACTAGCGGGGAGCACAGATACGCAGTATTTT
>TRBJ2-3|TRBV20-1|many|.
CSATNRGSGTDTQYF
TGCAGTGCGACCAACCGAGGGTCGGGAACAGATACGCAGTATTTT
>TRBJ2-1|TRBV11-2|few|TRBD2
CASSESAGGYNEQFF
TGTGCCAGCAGCGAGTCTGCGGGGGGGTACAATGAGCAGTTCTTC
>TRBJ2-2|TRBV24-1|many|.
CATSDPTSNTGELFF
TGTGCCACCAGTGACCCTACAAGTAACACCGGGGAGCTGTTTTTT
>TRBJ2-3|TRBV14|many|TRBD1
CASVGTAWDTQYF
TGTGCCAGCGTGGGGACAGCCTGGGATACGCAGTATTTT
>TRBJ2-1|TRBV2|many|TRBD1
CASSQDRVPYNEQFF
TGTGCCAGCAGTCAGGACAGGGTCCCCTACAATGAGCAGTTCTTC
>TRBJ2-2|TRBV5-1|many|.
CASSLFPPGELFF
TGCGCCAGCAGCTTGTTCCCACCCGGGGAGCTGTTTTTT
>TRBJ2-7|TRBV4-2|many|.
CASSQGQVFTYEQYF
TGTGCCAGCAGCCAGGGCCAGGTCTTTACCTACGAGCAGTACTTC
>TRBJ2-3|TRBV20-1|many|.
CSARDVLGTDTQYF
TGCAGTGCTAGAGATGTTCTTGGCACAGATACGCAGTATTTT
>TRBJ1-2|TRBV20-1|few|.
CSARHRVNYGYTF
TGCAGTGCCCGTCACAGGGTTAACTATGGCTACACCTTC
>TRBJ1-2|TRBV20-1|many|.
CSASGEVSLNYGYTF
TGCAGTGCTAGTGGGGAGGTATCACTTAACTATGGCTACACCTTC
>TRBJ2-7|TRBV2|many|.
CASSDLSEQYF
TGTGCCAGCAGTGATCTTTCCGAGCAGTACTTC
>TRBJ1-3|TRBV5-1|.|.
CASSPAESGNTIYF
TGCGCCAGCAGCCCGGCGGAATCTGGAAACACCATATATTTT
>TRBJ2-7|TRBV5-1|many|TRBD1
CASSHGQDAEQYF
TGCGCCAGCAGCCACGGACAGGACGCCGAGCAGTACTTC